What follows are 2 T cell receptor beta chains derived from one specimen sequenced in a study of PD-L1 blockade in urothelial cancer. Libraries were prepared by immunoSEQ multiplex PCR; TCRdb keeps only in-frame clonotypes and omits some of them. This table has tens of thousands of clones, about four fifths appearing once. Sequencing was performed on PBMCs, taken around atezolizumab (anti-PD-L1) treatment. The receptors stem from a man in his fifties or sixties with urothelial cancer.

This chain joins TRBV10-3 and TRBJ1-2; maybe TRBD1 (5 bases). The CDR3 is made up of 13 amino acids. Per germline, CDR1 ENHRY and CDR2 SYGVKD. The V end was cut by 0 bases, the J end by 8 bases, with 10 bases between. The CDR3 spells CAISESGLAGYTF. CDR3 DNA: TGTGCCATCAGTGAGTCGGGACTAGCCGGCTACACCTTC.

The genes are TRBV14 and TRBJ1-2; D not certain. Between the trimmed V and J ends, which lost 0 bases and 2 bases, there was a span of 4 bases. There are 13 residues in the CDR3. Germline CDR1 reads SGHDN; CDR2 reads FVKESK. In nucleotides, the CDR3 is TGTGCCAGCAGCCAAGATCTCAACTATGGCTACACCTTC. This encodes CASSQDLNYGYTF.